The sequence of this TCR beta chain was determined in a study of T-cell memory formation after mild COVID-19. Trimming took 3 bases from V and 9 from J, leaving 11 bases between them. This CDR3 has 14 amino acids. CDR1 is KGHDR, CDR2 SFDVKD, per germline. TCRdb passed the 5' RACE reads through MiXCR, listing each CDR3 protein once. The sample records 550,000 to 650,000 distinct CDR3 sequences, around a sixth being singletons. Sequenced input: PBMCs or a T cell subset sorted from them (not recorded which). This rearrangement joins TRBV24-1 to TRBJ1-6; D possibly corresponds to TRBD1 (5 bases). The sequence derives from an adult woman who had mild COVID-19 (a few samples of this study predate the infection). Cell type and time point are not known. The CDR3 reads CATSDGHTGSPLHF. The CDR3 DNA is TGTGCCACCAGTGATGGACATACGGGTTCACCCCTCCACTTT.